These 5 T cell receptor beta chains were sequenced from one sample in a study of CD8 T cells in Susac syndrome. The authors reverse transcribed roughly 0.5 to 1 ug RNA with random hexamers. Each CDR3 protein is one row after TCRdb ran MiXCR on the immunoSEQ multiplex PCR reads. This sample has about 160,000 distinct CDR3 sequences, with roughly 94% found just once. The sequenced sample consisted of CD4+ T cells from PBMCs. The source is a human donor with multiple sclerosis.

The rearrangement uses TRBV27 and TRBJ2-1; D not certain. This CDR3 region has 12 residues. Germline V gene lookup returns CDR1 MNHEY and CDR2 SMNVEV (reference sequence). Trimming took 1 base from V and 8 from J, leaving 6 bases between them. The CDR3 loop is CASSLLGYEQFF. For the CDR3, the DNA is TGTGCCAGCAGTTTATTAGGGTATGAGCAGTTCTTC.

This chain joins TRBV7-2 and TRBJ2-7; D is possibly TRBD1 (5 bases). V was shortened by 4 bases and J by 7 bases, with 14 bases between the two germline ends. Per germline, CDR1 SGHTA and CDR2 FQGNSA. This CDR3 contains 13 residues. The CDR3 DNA is TGTGCCAGCAGCTCCATGGAGAAGGGGGAGCAGTACTTC. Translated, it gives CASSSMEKGEQYF.

The chain joins TRBV29-1 to TRBJ2-7, with TRBD1 matching 7 bases. The CDR3 extends over 14 amino acids. Germline V CDR1 and CDR2: SQVTM, ANQGSEA. V lost 0 bases and J lost 6; bases outside the gene matches: 8. CDR3 nucleotide sequence: TGCAGCGTTGAAGATTTTACGACAGGGTCCGAGCAGTACTTC. Translated: CSVEDFTTGSEQYF.

A single count supports this clonotype. No DNA is shown, since the ends of the CDR3 on it are uncertain; the CDR3 is the one TCRdb lists. The J gene is TRBJ2-4, the V gene TRBV27; no check of the table's D call, TRBD2, against the DNA was made. The CDR3 is 14 residues long, counting both termini. The germline V gene has CDR1 MNHEY and CDR2 SMNVEV (reference sequence). CDR3 region: CASSSVASGSFCHF.

This clonotype was seen a few times. The rearrangement joins TRBV6-1 to TRBJ2-5, with D possibly called TRBD1 or TRBD2 (5 bases each). There are 14 residues in the CDR3. Germline lookup yields CDR1 MNHNS and CDR2 SASEGT. The V end was cut by 5 bases, the J end by 4 bases, with 14 bases between. CDR3 protein: CASSQGDVRETQYF. The CDR3 nucleotides read TGTGCCAGCAGTCAGGGAGACGTCCGAGAGACCCAGTACTTC.